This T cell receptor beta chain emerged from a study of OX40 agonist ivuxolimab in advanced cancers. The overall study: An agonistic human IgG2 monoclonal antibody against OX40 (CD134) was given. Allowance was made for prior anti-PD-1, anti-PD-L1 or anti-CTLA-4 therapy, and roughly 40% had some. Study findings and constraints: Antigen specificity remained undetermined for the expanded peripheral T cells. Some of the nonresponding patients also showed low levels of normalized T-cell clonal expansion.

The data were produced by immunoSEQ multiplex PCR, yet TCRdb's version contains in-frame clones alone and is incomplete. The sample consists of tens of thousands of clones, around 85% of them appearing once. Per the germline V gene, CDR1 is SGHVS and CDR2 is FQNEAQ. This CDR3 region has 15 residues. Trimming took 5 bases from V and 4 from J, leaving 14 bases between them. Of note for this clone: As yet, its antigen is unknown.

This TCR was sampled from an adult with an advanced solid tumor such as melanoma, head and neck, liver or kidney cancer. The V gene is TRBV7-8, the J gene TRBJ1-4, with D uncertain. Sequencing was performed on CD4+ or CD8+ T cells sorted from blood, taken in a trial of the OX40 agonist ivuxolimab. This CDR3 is CASSPVGGYNEKLFF. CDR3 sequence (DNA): TGTGCCAGCAGCCCGGTCGGAGGGTATAATGAAAAACTGTTTTTT.